One sample yielded the 5 T cell receptor beta chains listed below, sequenced in a study of blood T cells in healthy people across ages. A second about 6 to 12 cycle PCR used barcoded and J-beta primers. From the 5' RACE reads, TCRdb called clonotypes with MiXCR, one entry per CDR3 protein. The table has over 1,200,000 distinct CDR3 sequences, around 59% seen once. Material for sequencing was blood. Source of these receptors: a man aged 18 to 30 in good health.

The CDR3 reads CAISEVPPDTQYF. DNA for the CDR3: TGTGCCATCAGTGAGGTTCCCCCAGATACGCAGTATTTT. V and J are TRBV10-3 and TRBJ2-3; no reliable D call. Germline CDR1 is ENHRY and CDR2 is SYGVKD. V was clipped by 2 bases and J by 4 bases, with 7 bases between them. This CDR3 is built from 13 residues.

The chain employs TRBV4-1 and TRBJ1-6; D call uncertain. CDR1 and CDR2 (germline): MGHRA, YSYEKL. The CDR3 has 16 amino acids. Deletions cut 1 base from V and 7 bases from J, with 14 bases between. The CDR3 loop is CASSQGERPENSPLHF. The CDR3 DNA follows: TGCGCCAGCAGCCAAGGCGAGAGACCTGAAAATTCACCCCTCCACTTT.

The rearrangement joins TRBV27 to TRBJ2-7; D possibly corresponds to TRBD1 (6 bases). The CDR3 has 15 amino acids. Looked up from germline, CDR1 is MNHEY and CDR2 is SMNVEV (reference sequence). The V gene lost 4 bases and the J gene lost 0 bases, with 13 bases spanning the gap. The CDR3 nucleotides are TGTGCCAGCAGTTCATACCGGGACAACTCCTACGAGCAGTACTTC. Its protein is CASSSYRDNSYEQYF.

There are a few counts of this clonotype. The chain recombines TRBV29-1 with TRBJ2-5, with D unclear. The J call may be incorrect, as the DNA end agrees better with TRBJ2-7. The CDR3 has 13 residues. Germline CDR1 SQVTM, CDR2 ANQGSEA. This CDR3 reads CSVVRDQTYEQYF. CDR3 DNA sequence: TGCAGCGTTGTCAGAGACCAAACGTACGAGCAGTACTTC.

This clonotype has just a few counts. The gene calls are TRBV29-1 and TRBJ1-1; D call uncertain. The CDR3 totals 11 residues. The germline V gene encodes CDR1 SQVTM and CDR2 ANQGSEA. V lost 3 bases, J lost 3 bases, and 5 bases lay in between. For the CDR3, the DNA is TGCAGCGTTGAGGAGGACACTGAAGCTTTCTTT. This gives the protein CSVEEDTEAFF.